This TCR beta chain was sequenced for a study of early T cells in non-severe SARS-CoV-2 infection. Turning to the study itself: Bulk RNA from unsorted whole blood was sequenced; chains were unpaired.

cDNA molecules, individually, were tagged with unique molecular identifiers. MiXCR, run by TCRdb on the 5' RACE reads, gives a single entry per CDR3 protein. The sample records approximately 81,000 distinct CDR3 sequences, 13% being singletons. V was clipped by 4 bases and J by 7 bases, with 22 bases between them. CDR1 KGHSH and CDR2 LQKENI come from the germline V gene. There are 17 residues in the CDR3. Remarks on this clonotype: What it binds is unknown. This sequence may be a read error, since a much larger clone differs from it by one base.

Study outcomes and limitations: Missing private and CD4 specificities, VDJdb matching favored anti-spike CD8 responses.

The V call is TRBV18, the J call TRBJ2-2; D remains unclear. The clonotype originates from an adult who was a healthcare worker with PCR-confirmed SARS-CoV-2 infection or an uninfected control (not recorded which). What was sequenced was whole blood. Written as DNA, the CDR3 is TGTGCCAGCTCACAAAAGGACGGATGCTTCTTGGGCGGGGAGCTGTTTTTT. Amino acids: CASSQKDGCFLGGELFF.